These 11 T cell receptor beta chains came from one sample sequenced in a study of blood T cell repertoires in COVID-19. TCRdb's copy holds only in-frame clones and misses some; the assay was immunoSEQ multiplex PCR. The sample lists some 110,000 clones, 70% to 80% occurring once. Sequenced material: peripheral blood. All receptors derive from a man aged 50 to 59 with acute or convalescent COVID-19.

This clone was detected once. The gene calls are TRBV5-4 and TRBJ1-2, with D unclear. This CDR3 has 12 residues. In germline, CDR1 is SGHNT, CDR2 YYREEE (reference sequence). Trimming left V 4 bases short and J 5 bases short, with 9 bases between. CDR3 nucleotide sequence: TGTGCCAGCAGCATGGATTCTTATGGCTACACCTTC. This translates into CASSMDSYGYTF.

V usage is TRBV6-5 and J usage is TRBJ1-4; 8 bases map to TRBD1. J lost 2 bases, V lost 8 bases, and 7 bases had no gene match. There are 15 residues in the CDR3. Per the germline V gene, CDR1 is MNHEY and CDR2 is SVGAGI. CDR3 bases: TGTGCCAGCGGGGTACAGGGGGTCACTAATGAAAAACTGTTTTTT. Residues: CASGVQGVTNEKLFF.

CDR3 protein: CATREDGQETQYF. The CDR3, as DNA: TGTGCCACCAGGGAGGACGGGCAAGAGACCCAGTACTTC. The chain combines TRBV24-1 with TRBJ2-5; possibly TRBD2 for D (5 bases). The CDR3 is 13 residues long. The V gene lost 7 bases and the J gene lost 2 bases, with 10 bases spanning the gap. Germline-derived CDR1 and CDR2 are KGHDR and SFDVKD.

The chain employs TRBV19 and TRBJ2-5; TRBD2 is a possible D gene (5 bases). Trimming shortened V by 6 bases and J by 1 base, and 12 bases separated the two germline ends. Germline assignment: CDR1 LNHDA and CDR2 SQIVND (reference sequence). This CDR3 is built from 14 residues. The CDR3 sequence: CASRVRAGQETQYF. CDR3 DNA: TGTGCCAGTAGGGTCCGGGCGGGCCAAGAGACCCAGTACTTC.

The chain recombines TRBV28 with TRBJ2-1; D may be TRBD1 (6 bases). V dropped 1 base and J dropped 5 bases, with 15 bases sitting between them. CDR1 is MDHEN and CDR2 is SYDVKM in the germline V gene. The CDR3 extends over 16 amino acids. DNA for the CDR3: TGTGCCAGCAGTTTATCCGGATTAGGGGGAGACAATGAGCAGTTCTTC. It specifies CASSLSGLGGDNEQFF.

The CDR3 bases are TGTGCCAGCAGTTACGCGGGGAGGGGCACTGAAGCTTTCTTT. Residues: CASSYAGRGTEAFF. The chain recombines TRBV6-5 with TRBJ1-1; a weak D match, TRBD1 (5 bases). Germline CDR1 and CDR2: MNHEY and SVGAGI. Trimming left V 2 bases short and J 4 bases short, with 11 bases between. CDR3 length: 14 residues.

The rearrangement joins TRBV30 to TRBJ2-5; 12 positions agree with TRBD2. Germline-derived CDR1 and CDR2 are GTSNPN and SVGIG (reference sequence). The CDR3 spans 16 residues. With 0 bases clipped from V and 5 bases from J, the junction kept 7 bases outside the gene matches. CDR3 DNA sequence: TGTGCCTGGAGTGTGCCTAGCGGGGGGGCCGTCGAGACCCAGTACTTC. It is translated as CAWSVPSGGAVETQYF. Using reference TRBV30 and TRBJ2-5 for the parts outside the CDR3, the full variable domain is SQTIHQWPATLVQPVGSPLSLECTVEGTSNPNLYWYRQAAGRGLQLLFYSVGIGQISSEVPQNLSASRPQDRQFILSSKKLLLSDSGFYLCAWSVPSGGAVETQYFGPGTRLLVL.

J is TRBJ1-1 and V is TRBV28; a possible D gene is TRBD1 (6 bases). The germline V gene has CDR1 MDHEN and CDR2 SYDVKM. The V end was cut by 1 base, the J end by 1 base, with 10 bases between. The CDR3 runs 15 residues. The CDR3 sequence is CASSLSRGGNTEAFF. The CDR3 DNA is TGTGCCAGCAGTTTATCCAGGGGCGGGAACACTGAAGCTTTCTTT.

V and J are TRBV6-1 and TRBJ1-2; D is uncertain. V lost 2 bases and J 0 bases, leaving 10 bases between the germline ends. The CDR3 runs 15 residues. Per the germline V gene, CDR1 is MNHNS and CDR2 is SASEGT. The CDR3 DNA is TGTGCCAGCAGTGAATACAGCCTTTCTAACTATGGCTACACCTTC. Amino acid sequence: CASSEYSLSNYGYTF.

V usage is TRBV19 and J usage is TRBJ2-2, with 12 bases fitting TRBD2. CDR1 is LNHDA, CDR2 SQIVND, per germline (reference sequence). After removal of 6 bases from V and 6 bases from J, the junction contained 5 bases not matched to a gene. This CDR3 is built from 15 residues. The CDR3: CASRLLAGGAGELFF. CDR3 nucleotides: TGTGCCAGTAGGTTACTAGCGGGGGGCGCCGGGGAGCTGTTTTTT. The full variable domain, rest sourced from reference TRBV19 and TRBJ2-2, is DGGITQSPKYLFRKEGQNVTLSCEQNLNHDAMYWYRQDPGQGLRLIYYSQIVNDFQKGDIAEGYSVSREKKESFPLTVTSAQKNPTAFYLCASRLLAGGAGELFFGEGSRLTVL.

The CDR3 nucleotides are TGCGCCAGCAGCTTGGGGACAGATTCTCCCTACAATGAGCAGTTCTTC. Translated, it gives CASSLGTDSPYNEQFF. The chain combines TRBV5-1 with TRBJ2-1; D possibly corresponds to TRBD1 (6 bases). The CDR3 length is 16 residues. CDR1 and CDR2 (germline): SGHRS, YFSETQ. Trimming took 0 bases from V and 2 from J, leaving 12 bases between them.